This is a list of T cell receptor beta chains from one sample in a study of cytomegalovirus exposure and HLA in healthy donors. TCRdb's copy holds only in-frame clones and misses some; the assay was immunoSEQ multiplex PCR. The table shows around 200,000 clones, with around four fifths occurring only once. Sequenced sample: PBMCs. The receptors shown here come from a female donor in good health and CMV-seronegative. Both conserved end residues are trimmed from each CDR3.

V gene	J gene	CDR3 protein
TRBV19	TRBJ2-5	ASSGIGTGEETQY
TRBV7-3	TRBJ2-3	ASSSGDRGPSTDTQY
TRBV30	TRBJ2-5	AWSGTAGKQETQY
TRBV19	-	ASSPFPREAYEQY
TRBV28	TRBJ2-2	ASSLVTSGGGHGELF
TRBV18	TRBJ1-1	ASSPEGQPTGTEAF
TRBV5-8	TRBJ2-2	ASSPLARGTGELF
TRBV6-5	TRBJ1-2	ASSYKGDVYGYT
TRBV6-1	TRBJ1-1	ASSAYYTEAF
TRBV30	TRBJ1-1	AWSVRTENTEAF
TRBV30	TRBJ2-7	AWSLRRQGVYEQY
TRBV28	TRBJ2-1	ATHGLGTPRGNEQF
TRBV9	TRBJ2-3	ASSVRIAADTQY
TRBV9	TRBJ2-2	ASSPPQGARTGELF
TRBV27	TRBJ1-5	ASSLSWVTGGFQPQH
TRBV9	TRBJ2-1	ASSVALRGVSYNEQF
TRBV19	TRBJ1-1	ASSIVAGNTEAF
TRBV9	TRBJ1-4	ASSGTADDEKLF
TRBV5-6	TRBJ2-1	ASSLAGGPVNEQF
TRBV5-6	TRBJ1-6	ASSLGTGDNSPLH
TRBV4-3	TRBJ2-2	ASSHSPGRNTGELF
TRBV12-5	TRBJ2-5	ASAPGGRRETQY
TRBV10-1	TRBJ2-7	ASSGGLAGGSSYEQY
TRBV4-3	TRBJ2-5	ASSQDKGAQY
TRBV27	TRBJ2-1	ASSLETGIGEQF
TRBV28	TRBJ1-1	ASSPYRGAENTEAF
TRBV5-6	TRBJ1-5	ASSESARQGPNQPQH
TRBV6-6	TRBJ2-1	ASSYSISSYNEQF
TRBV19	TRBJ2-7	ASSPGIRYEQY
TRBV11-3	TRBJ2-7	ASSLSSGNYYEQY
TRBV6-1	TRBJ2-7	ASNFGLAGPGGQY
TRBV5-6	TRBJ1-5	ASSLGTGDSQPQH
TRBV4-3	TRBJ2-3	ASSQVAGGPADTQY
TRBV27	TRBJ2-7	ASSWRGTTYEQY
TRBV6-1	TRBJ2-7	ASSDPGGSTSYEQY
TRBV7-3	TRBJ1-1	ASSLPGTGESTEAF
TRBV11-2	TRBJ2-3	ASSLDWRGVRTDTQY
TRBV19	TRBJ1-6	ATSRTGSSYNSPLH
TRBV28	TRBJ1-1	ASSRPQGEAF